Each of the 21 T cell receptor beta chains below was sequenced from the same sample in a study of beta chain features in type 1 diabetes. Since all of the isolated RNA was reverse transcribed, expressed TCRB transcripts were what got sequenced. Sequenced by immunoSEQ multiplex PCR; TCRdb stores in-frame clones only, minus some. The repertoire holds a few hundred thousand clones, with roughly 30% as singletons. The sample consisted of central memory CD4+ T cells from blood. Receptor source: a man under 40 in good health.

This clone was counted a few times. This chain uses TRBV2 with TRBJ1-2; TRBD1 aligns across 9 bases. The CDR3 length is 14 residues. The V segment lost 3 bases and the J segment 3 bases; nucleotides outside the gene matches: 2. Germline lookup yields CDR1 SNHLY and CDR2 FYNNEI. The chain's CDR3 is CASSDRTGDYGYTF. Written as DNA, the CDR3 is TGTGCCAGCAGTGATAGGACAGGGGACTATGGCTACACCTTC.

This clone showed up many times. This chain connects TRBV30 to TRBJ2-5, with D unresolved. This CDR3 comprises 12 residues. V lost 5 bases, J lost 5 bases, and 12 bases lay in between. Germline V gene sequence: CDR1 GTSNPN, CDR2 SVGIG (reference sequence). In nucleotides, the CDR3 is TGTGCCTGGGCGGTGGGGTTTGAGACCCAGTACTTC. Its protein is CAWAVGFETQYF. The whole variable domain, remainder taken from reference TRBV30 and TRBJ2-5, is SQTIHQWPATLVQPVGSPLSLECTVEGTSNPNLYWYRQAAGRGLQLLFYSVGIGQISSEVPQNLSASRPQDRQFILSSKKLLLSDSGFYLCAWAVGFETQYFGPGTRLLVL.

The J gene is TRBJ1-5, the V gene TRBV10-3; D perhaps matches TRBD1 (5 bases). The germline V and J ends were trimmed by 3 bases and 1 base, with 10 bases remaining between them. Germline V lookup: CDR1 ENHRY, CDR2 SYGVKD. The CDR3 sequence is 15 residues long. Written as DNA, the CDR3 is TGTGCCATCAGTGACAAGGGGACGAGCAATCAGCCCCAGCATTTT. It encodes CAISDKGTSNQPQHF.

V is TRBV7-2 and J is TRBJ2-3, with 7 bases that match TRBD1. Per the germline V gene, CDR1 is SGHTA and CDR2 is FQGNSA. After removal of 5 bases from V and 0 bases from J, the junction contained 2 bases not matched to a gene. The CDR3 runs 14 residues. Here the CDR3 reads CASSPTGSTDTQYF. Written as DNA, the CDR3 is TGTGCCAGCAGCCCGACAGGGAGCACAGATACGCAGTATTTT.

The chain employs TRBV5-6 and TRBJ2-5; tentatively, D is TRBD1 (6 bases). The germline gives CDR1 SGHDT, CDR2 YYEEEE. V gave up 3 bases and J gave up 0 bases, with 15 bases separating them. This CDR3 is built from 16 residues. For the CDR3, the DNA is TGTGCCAGCAGCTCAGCAATGACAGGAAACCAAGAGACCCAGTACTTC. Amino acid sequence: CASSSAMTGNQETQYF.

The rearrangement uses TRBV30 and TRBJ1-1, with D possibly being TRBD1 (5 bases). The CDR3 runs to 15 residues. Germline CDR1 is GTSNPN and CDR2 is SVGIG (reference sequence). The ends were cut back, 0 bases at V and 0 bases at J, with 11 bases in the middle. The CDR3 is CAWSVAGTLNTEAFF. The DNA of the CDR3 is TGTGCCTGGAGTGTAGCCGGGACCCTGAACACTGAAGCTTTCTTT.

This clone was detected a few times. The CDR3 is CASSTGLAGVRETQYF. The DNA of the CDR3 is TGTGCCAGCAGCACGGGACTAGCGGGAGTACGAGAGACCCAGTACTTC. The chain employs TRBV5-4 and TRBJ2-5; TRBD2 aligns across 14 bases. V lost 4 bases and J lost 4; bases outside the gene matches: 6. The CDR3 is 16 residues long. Germline V gene data show CDR1 as SGHNT and CDR2 as YYREEE (reference sequence).

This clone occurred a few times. CDR3 in DNA: TGTGCCAGCAGTCCGACTAGCGGGAGGCCCACAGATACGCAGTATTTT. It is translated as CASSPTSGRPTDTQYF. The chain recombines TRBV27 with TRBJ2-3; 13 bases map to TRBD2. CDR1 is MNHEY and CDR2 is SMNVEV in the germline V gene (reference sequence). The trim removed 5 bases at V and 2 bases at J, leaving 4 bases unmatched. The CDR3 extends over 16 amino acids.

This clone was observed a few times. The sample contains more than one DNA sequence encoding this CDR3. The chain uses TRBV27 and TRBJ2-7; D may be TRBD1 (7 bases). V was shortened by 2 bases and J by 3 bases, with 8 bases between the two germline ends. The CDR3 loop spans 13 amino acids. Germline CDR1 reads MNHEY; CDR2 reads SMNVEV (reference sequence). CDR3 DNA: TGTGCCAGCAGTTTACAGGGGGGCTACGAGCAGTACTTC. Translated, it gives CASSLQGGYEQYF.

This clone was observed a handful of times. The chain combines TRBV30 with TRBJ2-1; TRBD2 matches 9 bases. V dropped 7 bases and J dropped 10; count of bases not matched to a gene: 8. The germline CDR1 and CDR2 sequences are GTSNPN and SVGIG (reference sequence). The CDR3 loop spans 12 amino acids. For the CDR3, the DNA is TGTGCCTCCACACCGGGACTAGCCGAGCAGTTCTTC. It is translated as CASTPGLAEQFF. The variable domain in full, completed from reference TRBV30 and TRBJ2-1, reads SQTIHQWPATLVQPVGSPLSLECTVEGTSNPNLYWYRQAAGRGLQLLFYSVGIGQISSEVPQNLSASRPQDRQFILSSKKLLLSDSGFYLCASTPGLAEQFFGPGTRLTVL.

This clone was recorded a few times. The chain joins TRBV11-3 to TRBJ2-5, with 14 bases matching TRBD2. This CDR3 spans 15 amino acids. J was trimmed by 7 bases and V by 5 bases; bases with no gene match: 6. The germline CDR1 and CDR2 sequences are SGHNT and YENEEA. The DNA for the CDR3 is TGTGCCAGCAGCATCGGGACTAGCGGGAGTGGGACCCAGTACTTC. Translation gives CASSIGTSGSGTQYF.

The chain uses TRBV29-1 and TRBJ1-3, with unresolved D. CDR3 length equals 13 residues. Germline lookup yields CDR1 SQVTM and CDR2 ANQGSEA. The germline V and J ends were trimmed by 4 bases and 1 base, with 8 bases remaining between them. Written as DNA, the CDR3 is TGCAGCGTTGCACTTTTGTCTGGAAACACCATATATTTT. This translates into CSVALLSGNTIYF.

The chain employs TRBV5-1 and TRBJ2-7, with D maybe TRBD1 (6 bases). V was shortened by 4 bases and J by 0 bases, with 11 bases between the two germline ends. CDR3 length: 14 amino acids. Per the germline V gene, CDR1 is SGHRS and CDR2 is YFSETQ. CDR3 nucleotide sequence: TGCGCCAGCAGCCCGGACAGCCGCTCCTACGAGCAGTACTTC. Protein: CASSPDSRSYEQYF. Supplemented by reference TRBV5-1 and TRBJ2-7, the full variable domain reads KAGVTQTPRYLIKTRGQQVTLSCSPISGHRSVSWYQQTPGQGLQFLFEYFSETQRNKGNFPGRFSGRQFSNSRSEMNVSTLELGDSALYLCASSPDSRSYEQYFGPGTRLTVT.

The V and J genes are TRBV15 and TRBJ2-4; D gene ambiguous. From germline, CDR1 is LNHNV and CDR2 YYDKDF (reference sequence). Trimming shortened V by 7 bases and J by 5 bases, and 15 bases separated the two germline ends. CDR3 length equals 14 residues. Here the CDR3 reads CATTYRFSENIQYF. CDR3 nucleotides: TGTGCCACCACCTATAGGTTCAGCGAAAACATTCAGTACTTC.

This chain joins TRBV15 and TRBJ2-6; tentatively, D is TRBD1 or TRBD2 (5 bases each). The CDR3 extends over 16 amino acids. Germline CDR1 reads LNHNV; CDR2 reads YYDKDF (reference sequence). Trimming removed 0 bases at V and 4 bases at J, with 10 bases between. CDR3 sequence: CATSREGTAGANVLTF. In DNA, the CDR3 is TGTGCCACCAGCAGAGAGGGGACCGCCGGGGCCAACGTCCTGACTTTC. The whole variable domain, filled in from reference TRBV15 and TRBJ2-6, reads DAMVIQNPRYQVTQFGKPVTLSCSQTLNHNVMYWYQQKSSQAPKLLFHYYDKDFNNEADTPDNFQSRRPNTSFCFLDIRSPGLGDTAMYLCATSREGTAGANVLTFGAGSRLTVL.

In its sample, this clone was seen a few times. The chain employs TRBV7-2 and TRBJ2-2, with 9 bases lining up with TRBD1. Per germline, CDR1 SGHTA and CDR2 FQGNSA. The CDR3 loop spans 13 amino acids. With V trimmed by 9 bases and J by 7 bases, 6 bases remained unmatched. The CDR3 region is CASTGGAGGELFF. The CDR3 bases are TGTGCCAGTACAGGGGGCGCGGGCGGGGAGCTGTTTTTT.

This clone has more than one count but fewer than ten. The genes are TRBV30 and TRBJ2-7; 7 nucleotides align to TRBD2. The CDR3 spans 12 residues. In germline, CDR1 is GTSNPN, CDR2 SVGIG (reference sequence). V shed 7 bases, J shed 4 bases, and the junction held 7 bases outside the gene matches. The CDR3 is CASRGSVYEQYF. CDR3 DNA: TGTGCCTCGCGGGGGTCGGTGTACGAGCAGTACTTC.

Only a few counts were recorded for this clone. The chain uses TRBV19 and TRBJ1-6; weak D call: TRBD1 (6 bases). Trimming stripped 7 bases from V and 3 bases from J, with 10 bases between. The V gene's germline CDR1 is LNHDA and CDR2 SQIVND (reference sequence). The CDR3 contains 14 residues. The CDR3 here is CASTRTDYNSPLHF. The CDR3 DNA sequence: TGTGCCAGTACAAGGACAGACTATAATTCACCCCTCCACTTT.

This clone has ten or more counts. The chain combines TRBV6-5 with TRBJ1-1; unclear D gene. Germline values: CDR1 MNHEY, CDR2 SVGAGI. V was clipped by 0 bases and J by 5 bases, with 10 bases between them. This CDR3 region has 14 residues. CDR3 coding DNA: TGTGCCAGCAGTTACTCTCCGGGGAGAACTGAAGCTTTCTTT. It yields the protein CASSYSPGRTEAFF.

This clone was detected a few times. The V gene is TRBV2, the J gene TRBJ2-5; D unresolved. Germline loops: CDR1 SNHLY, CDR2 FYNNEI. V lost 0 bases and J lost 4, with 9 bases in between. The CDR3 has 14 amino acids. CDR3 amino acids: CASSEASLGETQYF. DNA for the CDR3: TGTGCCAGCAGTGAAGCGTCCCTCGGAGAGACCCAGTACTTC.

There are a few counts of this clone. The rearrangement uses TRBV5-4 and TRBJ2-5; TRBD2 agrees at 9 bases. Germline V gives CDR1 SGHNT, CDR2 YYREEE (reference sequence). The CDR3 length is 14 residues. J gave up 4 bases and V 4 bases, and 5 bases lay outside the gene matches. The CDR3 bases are TGTGCCAGCAGCCCCCGGCGGGGGGGAGAGACCCAGTACTTC. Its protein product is CASSPRRGGETQYF.